The clone carrying this T cell receptor beta chain was counted only a few times. What it recognizes is unknown. The same CDR3 arises from other DNA sequences in this sample as well. Every bit of the isolated RNA underwent reverse transcription, so sequencing read expressed TCRB transcripts. The protocol was immunoSEQ multiplex PCR, while the TCRdb copy is restricted to in-frame clones and leaves out a portion. The data show approximately 130,000 clones, roughly 17% seen once. The data are from a study of beta chain features in type 1 diabetes. Study overall: Healthy donors resembled patients in age, gender and cell yields. Study-wide points: A moderate, significant TCRB CDR3 shortening appeared in type 1 diabetes across four CD4+ subsets. Type 1 diabetes patients showed fewer insertions and more deletions at VDJ junctions. Shorter templates might be favored by PCR, and equally so in patients and in controls.

The V and J ends lost 0 bases and 4 bases respectively, with 10 bases between them. The CDR3 is 14 residues long. CDR1 SGHRS and CDR2 YFSETQ come from the germline V gene. This receptor was taken from a man between 18 and 29 years old with type 1 diabetes. Sequencing used central memory CD4+ T cells from blood. The genes are TRBV5-1 and TRBJ2-5; D might be TRBD2 (6 bases). CDR3 sequence reads: CASSLAGGRETQYF. The DNA of the CDR3 is TGCGCCAGCAGCTTGGCCGGGGGTAGAGAGACCCAGTACTTC.